Below, 29 T cell receptor beta chains from the same sample are listed, as sequenced in a study of OX40 agonist ivuxolimab in advanced cancers. Libraries were prepared through the immunoSEQ multiplex PCR assay. TCRdb took this table from immuneACCESS and kept in-frame rearrangements with V and J called. Such tables lack part of the clones; where checked against another copy, unresolved V genes explain under half of the gap, and the rest is unexplained. This sample is represented by about 52,000 clones; 94% of them were singletons. 9% to 15% of the sample is held by the ten biggest clonotypes. The specimen was CD4+ or CD8+ T cells sorted from blood, collected in a trial of the OX40 agonist ivuxolimab. All receptors derive from an adult with an advanced solid tumor such as melanoma, head and neck, liver or kidney cancer.

The chain recombines TRBV7-9 with TRBJ2-1, with TRBD2 identical over 13 bases. V trimming: 4 bases; J trimming: 2 bases; junction bases outside the gene matches: 2. CDR3 size: 16 residues. Looked up from germline, CDR1 is SEHNR and CDR2 is FQNEAQ (reference sequence). CDR3 region: CASSSGLAGPYNEQFF. CDR3 coding DNA: TGTGCCAGCAGCTCGGGACTAGCGGGGCCCTACAATGAGCAGTTCTTC.

The chain recombines TRBV7-6 with TRBJ2-7; D not certain. V shed 1 base and J shed 5 bases, with 9 bases lying between them. CDR1 is SGHVS and CDR2 is FNYEAQ in the germline V gene. The CDR3 is 13 amino acids. CDR3 region: CASSLVATDEQYF. The CDR3, as DNA: TGTGCCAGCAGCTTAGTGGCCACGGACGAGCAGTACTTC.

V and J are TRBV5-1 and TRBJ2-1; TRBD2 matches 9 bases. Trimming at V came to 3 bases and at J to 0 bases, leaving 4 bases not matched to a gene. There are 16 residues in the CDR3. The germline CDR1 and CDR2 sequences are SGHRS and YFSETQ. CDR3 nucleotide sequence: TGCGCCAGCAGCTACCTTAGCGGGAGCTCCTACAATGAGCAGTTCTTC. The encoded protein is CASSYLSGSSYNEQFF.

This chain joins TRBV5-1 and TRBJ2-5; 9 positions agree with TRBD2. The J call may be wrong; the DNA end is better matched by TRBJ2-7. There are 14 residues in the CDR3. Germline lookup yields CDR1 SGHRS and CDR2 YFSETQ. The CDR3 DNA sequence: TGCGCCAGCAGCTTGAGCGGGAGGATCTACGAGCAGTACTTC. The encoded protein is CASSLSGRIYEQYF.

The chain carries TRBV19 and TRBJ1-4, with D perhaps matching TRBD1 (5 bases). In germline, CDR1 is LNHDA, CDR2 SQIVND (reference sequence). The CDR3 runs 14 residues. V lost 8 bases and J lost 7, with 17 bases in between. Written as DNA, the CDR3 is TGTGCCAGTGGGGTGTCGGGAACAGGTGAAAAACTGTTTTTT. It encodes CASGVSGTGEKLFF.

Only one count was recorded for this clone. This chain connects TRBV5-1 to TRBJ2-4; D is unresolved. CDR1 and CDR2 (germline): SGHRS, YFSETQ. Trimming left V 0 bases short and J 0 bases short, with 13 bases between. This CDR3 comprises 17 residues. CDR3 nucleotides: TGCGCCAGCAGCTTGGACAGCCTTTTTCTAGCCAAAAACATTCAGTACTTC. It is translated as CASSLDSLFLAKNIQYF.

The rearrangement joins TRBV11-2 to TRBJ2-1; 9 bases align to TRBD2. Germline CDR1 and CDR2: SGHAT and FQNNGV. The CDR3 sequence is 18 residues long. V shed 0 bases, J shed 7 bases, and the junction held 13 bases outside the gene matches. As DNA, the CDR3 is TGTGCCAGCAGCTTAGATCGAGGTGTAGCGGGAGACAGGAATGAGCAGTTCTTC. It yields the protein CASSLDRGVAGDRNEQFF.

The rearrangement joins TRBV4-3 to TRBJ1-4; D perhaps matches TRBD1 (5 bases). CDR1 is LGHNA, CDR2 YSLEER, per germline. The CDR3 has 15 amino acids. The V end was cut by 3 bases, the J end by 0 bases, with 8 bases between. In DNA form, the CDR3 reads TGCGCCAGCAGCCAGACAGCACCAACTAATGAAAAACTGTTTTTT. Translating it yields CASSQTAPTNEKLFF.

This clone came up once. The genes are TRBV7-9 and TRBJ1-5; possibly TRBD1 for D (6 bases). CDR3 length equals 15 residues. Germline CDR1 reads SEHNR; CDR2 reads FQNEAQ (reference sequence). Deletions cut 1 base from V and 4 bases from J, with 11 bases between. The CDR3, as DNA: TGTGCCAGCAGCTTAGGGGGACACCAGAATCAGCCCCAGCATTTT. It specifies CASSLGGHQNQPQHF.

V gene TRBV7-8 combines with J gene TRBJ2-3, with TRBD2 identical over 11 bases. The CDR3 totals 15 residues. Trimming took 6 bases from V and 5 from J; bases not matched to a gene: 7. Germline loops: CDR1 SGHVS, CDR2 FQNEAQ. CDR3: CASRYTSGSIDTQYF. CDR3 in DNA: TGTGCCAGCAGATACACTAGCGGGAGTATAGATACGCAGTATTTT.

The genes are TRBV4-1 and TRBJ2-5; D remains unclear. The CDR3 runs to 14 residues. Per germline, CDR1 MGHRA and CDR2 YSYEKL. V was trimmed by 0 bases and J by 0 bases, leaving 5 bases between them. The CDR3 sequence is CASSQDINQETQYF. The CDR3 bases are TGCGCCAGCAGCCAAGACATTAACCAAGAGACCCAGTACTTC.

V gene TRBV7-8 combines with J gene TRBJ1-1, with 7 bases matching TRBD1. Germline V gene data show CDR1 as SGHVS and CDR2 as FQNEAQ. J was trimmed by 3 bases and V by 1 base; bases with no gene match: 14. The CDR3 length is 18 residues. The CDR3 sequence: CASSLEKPTGLVDTEAFF. The DNA of the CDR3 is TGTGCCAGCAGCTTAGAGAAGCCGACAGGGTTAGTTGACACTGAAGCTTTCTTT.

In nucleotides, the CDR3 is TGTGCCAGCAGTTTAGGGACAGGGTCAACTGAAGCTTTCTTT. Translated: CASSLGTGSTEAFF. V gene TRBV28 combines with J gene TRBJ1-1, with 9 bases lining up with TRBD1. The germline V gene encodes CDR1 MDHEN and CDR2 SYDVKM. CDR3 length: 14 amino acids. V lost 2 bases, J lost 5 bases, and 3 bases stayed unmatched.

This chain connects TRBV5-1 to TRBJ2-7, with a tentative D call TRBD1 (5 bases). V was cut by 0 bases and J by 2 bases, with 12 bases left in between. This CDR3 is built from 15 residues. Germline V gene data show CDR1 as SGHRS and CDR2 as YFSETQ. The CDR3 DNA reads TGCGCCAGCAGCTTGGCGTGGGGCCTGACCTACGAGCAGTACTTC. Amino acids: CASSLAWGLTYEQYF.

The chain uses TRBV19 and TRBJ2-7, with TRBD1 identical over 8 bases. The CDR3 has 15 residues. Germline CDR1 is LNHDA and CDR2 is SQIVND (reference sequence). Germline trimming cut 1 base from V and 1 base from J; bases unmatched to any gene: 3. In DNA form, the CDR3 reads TGTGCCAGTAGTATAGGGCAGGGGGCATCCTACGAGCAGTACTTC. As protein: CASSIGQGASYEQYF.

This chain links TRBV5-4 with TRBJ1-1, with D perhaps TRBD1 (6 bases). Germline CDR1 reads SGHNT; CDR2 reads YYREEE (reference sequence). The V end was cut by 0 bases, the J end by 10 bases, with 13 bases between. The CDR3 covers 13 residues. In DNA, the CDR3 is TGTGCCAGCAGCTTGGCAACCGGGGGCGTAGCTTTCTTT. Protein: CASSLATGGVAFF. Complete variable domain (other parts from reference TRBV5-4 and TRBJ1-1): ETGVTQSPTHLIKTRGQQVTLRCSSQSGHNTVSWYQQALGQGPQFIFQYYREEENGRGNFPPRFSGLQFPNYSSELNVNALELDDSALYLCASSLATGGVAFFGQGTRLTVV.

In this sample, this clone turned up a few times. CDR3 sequence (DNA): TGTGCCAGCAGCTTAGCGGACAGGGGAGGCTCCGAGCAGTACTTC. Encoded protein: CASSLADRGGSEQYF. This chain connects TRBV11-3 to TRBJ2-7, with TRBD1 matching over 9 bases. The CDR3 contains 15 residues. CDR1 and CDR2 from the germline V gene are SGHNT and YENEEA. The junction had 7 bases not matched to a gene; V was cut back by 1 base and J by 6 bases.

The V and J genes are TRBV11-2 and TRBJ1-2; 8 nucleotides line up with TRBD1. The CDR3 is 15 amino acids. V lost 4 bases to trimming and J lost 2 bases; unmatched junction nucleotides: 6. Germline CDR1 reads SGHAT; CDR2 reads FQNNGV. In nucleotides, the CDR3 is TGTGCCAGCAGCTCTTCAGGGGGCTTCAACTATGGCTACACCTTC. Encoded protein: CASSSSGGFNYGYTF. Using reference TRBV11-2 and TRBJ1-2 for the parts outside the CDR3, the full variable domain is EAGVAQSPRYKIIEKRQSVAFWCNPISGHATLYWYQQILGQGPKLLIQFQNNGVVDDSQLPKDRFSAERLKGVDSTLKIQPAKLEDSAVYLCASSSSGGFNYGYTFGSGTRLTVV.

This clone was observed once. The chain recombines TRBV28 with TRBJ2-1, with a tentative D call TRBD1 (6 bases). The CDR3 is 12 amino acids. The V gene lost 11 bases and the J gene lost 4 bases, with 12 bases spanning the gap. Germline V gene data show CDR1 as MDHEN and CDR2 as SYDVKM. The CDR3 is CACTDRYNEQFF. As DNA, the CDR3 is TGTGCCTGCACAGACAGGTACAATGAGCAGTTCTTC. Drawing the rest from reference TRBV28 and TRBJ2-1, the complete variable domain is DVKVTQSSRYLVKRTGEKVFLECVQDMDHENMFWYRQDPGLGLRLIYFSYDVKMKEKGDIPEGYSVSREKKERFSLILESASTNQTSMYLCACTDRYNEQFFGPGTRLTVL.

The chain employs TRBV4-1 and TRBJ2-1; TRBD1 is a possible D gene (7 bases). Deletions cut 3 bases from V and 12 bases from J, with 30 bases between. Germline V gene lookup returns CDR1 MGHRA and CDR2 YSYEKL. The CDR3 runs to 18 residues. The CDR3 sequence is CASSHKEGATSFTMGQFF. The CDR3 nucleotides are TGCGCCAGCAGCCACAAGGAGGGGGCGACATCCTTTACAATGGGGCAGTTCTTC.

The chain joins TRBV4-1 to TRBJ2-7; unclear D gene. This CDR3 is 15 amino acids long. Germline lookup yields CDR1 MGHRA and CDR2 YSYEKL. The germline V and J ends were trimmed by 1 base and 0 bases, with 10 bases remaining between them. CDR3 nucleotide sequence: TGCGCCAGCAGCCAAGTGAAGGCCTTCTCCTACGAGCAGTACTTC. Translating gives CASSQVKAFSYEQYF.

The rearrangement joins TRBV6-6 to TRBJ2-7, with 7 bases fitting TRBD2. The length of the CDR3 is 15 residues. CDR1 MNHNY and CDR2 SVGAGI come from the germline V gene (reference sequence). Germline trimming cut 4 bases from V and 7 bases from J; bases unmatched to any gene: 13. In nucleotides, the CDR3 is TGTGCCAGCAGTTTCCCGACCGCGGGAGTGGGGGAGCAGTACTTC. Translation: CASSFPTAGVGEQYF.

As concerns this clone: Relative to the germline gene, one junction end is altered; a read error may explain this. Other DNA sequences in this specimen translate into the identical CDR3. This rearrangement joins TRBV7-6 to TRBJ2-3; 10 nucleotides agree with TRBD1. Germline loops: CDR1 SGHVS, CDR2 FNYEAQ. There are 15 residues in the CDR3. Here the CDR3 reads CASSSGQGGTDTQYF. For the CDR3, the DNA is TGCGCCAGCAGCTCCGGACAGGGGGGGACAGATACGCAGTATTTT.

J is TRBJ2-5 and V is TRBV5-1; a possible D gene is TRBD2 (6 bases). Trimming shortened V by 3 bases and J by 7 bases, and 13 bases separated the two germline ends. The CDR3 has 13 residues. Germline CDR1 SGHRS, CDR2 YFSETQ. CDR3 in DNA: TGCGCCAGCAGCTACAAATTGGAGGGGACCCAGTACTTC. Encoded protein: CASSYKLEGTQYF.

The gene calls are TRBV28 and TRBJ1-2; 7 bases are a match to TRBD1. Trimming cost V 6 bases and J 6 bases; bases outside gene matches: 19. This CDR3 contains 17 residues. The germline V gene encodes CDR1 MDHEN and CDR2 SYDVKM. The CDR3 DNA reads as TGTGCCAGCAGACCCCTTGGAGAGGGGGCCTTGGGAGATGGCTACACCTTC. It translates to CASRPLGEGALGDGYTF.

The chain uses TRBV27 and TRBJ2-6; D not resolved. Germline-derived CDR1 and CDR2 are MNHEY and SMNVEV (reference sequence). The ends were cut back, 6 bases at V and 3 bases at J, with 6 bases in the middle. The CDR3 is 13 residues long. CDR3 sequence: CASRVVGANVLTF. The CDR3 DNA follows: TGTGCCAGCAGGGTGGTTGGGGCCAACGTCCTGACTTTC.

The chain employs TRBV28 and TRBJ2-2; D gene unclear. Trimming left V 4 bases short and J 3 bases short, with 9 bases between. CDR3 size: 14 residues. Germline V gives CDR1 MDHEN, CDR2 SYDVKM. The CDR3 reads CASSYHSDTGELFF. DNA of the CDR3: TGTGCCAGCAGTTACCATTCCGACACCGGGGAGCTGTTTTTT.

The rearrangement links TRBV28 to TRBJ2-7, with D perhaps TRBD1 or TRBD2 (7 bases each). The CDR3 is made up of 16 amino acids. V was trimmed by 7 bases and J by 7 bases, leaving 26 bases between them. Germline V gene lookup returns CDR1 MDHEN and CDR2 SYDVKM. DNA for the CDR3: TGTGCCAGCACCCTGGGAGGGGACAGTTCGCCTGGGGAGCAGTACTTC. Translated, it gives CASTLGGDSSPGEQYF.

The CDR3 loop reads CASSNNRDRGEDTQYF. CDR3 DNA sequence: TGTGCCAGCAGCAACAACCGGGACAGGGGGGAGGATACGCAGTATTTT. The chain links TRBV9 to TRBJ2-3, with 11 bases fitting TRBD1. The CDR3 totals 16 residues. Germline lookup yields CDR1 SGDLS and CDR2 YYNGEE. Trimming took 4 bases from V and 6 from J; bases not matched to a gene: 10.